This TCR beta chain derives from a study of T cells after somatic rescue of genetic block. Using immunoSEQ multiplex PCR, the repertoire was profiled, and TCRdb retains in-frame clones only, with some absent. Among 15,000 or so clones listed, under 75% were seen once. Germline V gives CDR1 SGHDT, CDR2 YYEEEE. V trimming: 3 bases; J trimming: 7 bases; junction bases outside the gene matches: 9. The CDR3 is 16 amino acids. The chain joins TRBV5-6 to TRBJ1-6; 8 bases map to TRBD1. The sequence was obtained from a boy aged 5-17 years. The sample was peripheral blood mononuclear cells (PBMCs). CDR3 coding DNA: TGTGCCAGCAGCTGGGGACAGGTCAGAGCGAATTCACCCCTCCACTTT. Translating gives CASSWGQVRANSPLHF. The full variable domain, its missing parts supplied by reference TRBV5-6 and TRBJ1-6, is DAGVTQSPTHLIKTRGQQVTLRCSPKSGHDTVSWYQQALGQGPQFIFQYYEEEERQRGNFPDRFSGHQFPNYSSELNVNALLLGDSALYLCASSWGQVRANSPLHFGNGTRLTVT.